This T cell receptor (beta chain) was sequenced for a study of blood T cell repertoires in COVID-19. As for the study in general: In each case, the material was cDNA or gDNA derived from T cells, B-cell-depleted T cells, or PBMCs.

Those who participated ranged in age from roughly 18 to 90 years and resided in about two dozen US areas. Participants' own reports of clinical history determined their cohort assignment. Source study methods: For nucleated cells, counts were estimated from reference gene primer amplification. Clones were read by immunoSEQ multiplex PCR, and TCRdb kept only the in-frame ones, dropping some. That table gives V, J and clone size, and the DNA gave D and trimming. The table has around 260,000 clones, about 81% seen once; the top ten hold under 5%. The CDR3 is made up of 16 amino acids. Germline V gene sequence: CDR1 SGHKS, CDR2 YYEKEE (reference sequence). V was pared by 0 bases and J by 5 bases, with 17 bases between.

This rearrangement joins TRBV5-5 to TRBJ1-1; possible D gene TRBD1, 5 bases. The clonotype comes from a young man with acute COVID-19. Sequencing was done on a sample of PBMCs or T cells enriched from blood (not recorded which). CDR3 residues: CASSLAASGRGTEAFF. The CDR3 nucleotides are TGTGCCAGCAGCTTGGCGGCGTCAGGAAGGGGTACTGAAGCTTTCTTT.